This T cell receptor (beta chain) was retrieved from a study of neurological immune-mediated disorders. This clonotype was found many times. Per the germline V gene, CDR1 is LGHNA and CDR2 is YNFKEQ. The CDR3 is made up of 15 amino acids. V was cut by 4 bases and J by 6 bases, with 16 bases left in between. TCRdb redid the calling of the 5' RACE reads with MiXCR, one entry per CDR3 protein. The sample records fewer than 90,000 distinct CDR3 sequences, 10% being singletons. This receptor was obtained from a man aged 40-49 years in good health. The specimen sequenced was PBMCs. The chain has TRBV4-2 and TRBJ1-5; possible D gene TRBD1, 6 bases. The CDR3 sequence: CASSPQGGKGQPQHF. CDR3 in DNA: TGTGCCAGCAGCCCCCAAGGGGGGAAGGGTCAGCCCCAGCATTTT.